These 3 T cell receptor beta chains share one sample of origin, sequenced in a study of T cells in localized non-small cell lung cancer. Clones were read by immunoSEQ multiplex PCR, and TCRdb kept only the in-frame ones, dropping some. Of approximately 150,000 clones in the sample, roughly 90% were seen once. The sequencing used peripheral blood, collected before any cancer treatment. The origin of the receptors is an older female donor with stage I lung adenocarcinoma.

The chain couples TRBV5-4 to TRBJ1-4; the D gene is possibly TRBD1 (5 bases). Trimming left V 1 base short and J 4 bases short, with 14 bases between. CDR1 is SGHNT, CDR2 YYREEE, per germline (reference sequence). This CDR3 has 16 residues. The CDR3 loop reads CASSLSLGQDNEKLFF. The CDR3 bases are TGTGCCAGCAGCTTGTCTCTGGGGCAGGATAATGAAAAACTGTTTTTT.

The chain combines TRBV11-2 with TRBJ2-7, with D perhaps matching TRBD2 (6 bases). Per the germline V gene, CDR1 is SGHAT and CDR2 is FQNNGV. V was pared by 2 bases and J by 4 bases, with 12 bases between. The CDR3 length is 14 residues. The CDR3 is CASSLPSAKYEQYF. CDR3 in DNA: TGTGCCAGCAGCTTACCTAGCGCGAAGTACGAGCAGTACTTC.

The chain joins TRBV10-1 to TRBJ1-1; D perhaps matches TRBD1 (5 bases). V dropped 6 bases and J dropped 0 bases, with 11 bases sitting between them. The CDR3 runs 14 residues. Germline assignment: CDR1 WNHNN and CDR2 SYGVQD (reference sequence). The CDR3 here is CASRAGPVNTEAFF. DNA for the CDR3: TGCGCCAGCAGAGCAGGGCCAGTGAACACTGAAGCTTTCTTT.